There are many counts of the clone carrying this T cell receptor (beta chain). Its antigen is still unknown. Germline V gene lookup returns CDR1 LNHNV and CDR2 YYDKDF (reference sequence). Trimming removed 1 base from V and 6 bases from J, with 15 bases in between. CDR3 length: 15 residues. The data derive from a study of early T cells in non-severe SARS-CoV-2 infection. Overall study context: Chains were unpaired, as sequencing was done on bulk RNA from unsorted whole blood. Points from the study as a whole: VDJdb-based matching was biased toward anti-spike CD8 responses and missed private and CD4 specificities.

Unique molecular identifiers were affixed to single, distinct cDNA molecules. In TCRdb, the 5' RACE reads were re-called with MiXCR into one record per CDR3 protein. The sample carries fewer than 35,000 distinct CDR3 sequences, approximately 9.2% recorded once. This sequence originates from an adult who was a healthcare worker with PCR-confirmed SARS-CoV-2 infection or an uninfected control (not recorded which). V gene TRBV15 combines with J gene TRBJ1-2; D is unresolved. Specimen: whole blood. CDR3 sequence (DNA): TGTGCCACCAGCAGAGGACCAGCTTTTGGGGATGGCTACACCTTC. As protein: CATSRGPAFGDGYTF.